This TCR beta chain was obtained from a study of control samples from healthy donors and cancer patients. CDR3 size: 15 residues. Germline V gives CDR1 KGHDR, CDR2 SFDVKD. Trimming shortened V by 0 bases and J by 1 base, and 8 bases separated the two germline ends. Profiled with immunoSEQ multiplex PCR; TCRdb holds only in-frame clones, not every one. The top ten hold just over 6.5% of the sample, which has more than 25,000 clones, 94% seen once. This sequence was found in a man aged 60 to 69 in good health. J is TRBJ1-1 and V is TRBV24-1; no definite D call. Sample: blood. The CDR3 region is CATSDLLDKNTEAFF. Here the CDR3 DNA reads TGTGCCACCAGTGATTTGCTCGACAAGAACACTGAAGCTTTCTTT.